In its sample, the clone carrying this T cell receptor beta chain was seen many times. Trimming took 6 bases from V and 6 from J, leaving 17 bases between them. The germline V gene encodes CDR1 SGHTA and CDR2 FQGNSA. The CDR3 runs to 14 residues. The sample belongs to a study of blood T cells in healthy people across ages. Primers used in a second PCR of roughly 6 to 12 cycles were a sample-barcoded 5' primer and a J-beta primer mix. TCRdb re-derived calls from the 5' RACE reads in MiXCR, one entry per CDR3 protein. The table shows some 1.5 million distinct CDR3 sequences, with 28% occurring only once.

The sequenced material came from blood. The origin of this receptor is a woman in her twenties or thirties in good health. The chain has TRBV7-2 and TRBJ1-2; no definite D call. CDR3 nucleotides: TGTGCCAGCAGGTGGTTGCGGGGTGATGATGGCTACACCTTC. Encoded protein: CASRWLRGDDGYTF.